This T cell receptor beta chain was sequenced for a study of T cell responses to AZD1222 COVID-19 vaccine. Study results and caveats: After the peak T cell response, and only then, were repertoires sampled.

V was pared by 4 bases and J by 6 bases, with 15 bases between. The length of the CDR3 is 14 residues. CDR1 and CDR2 from the germline V gene are MDHEN and SYDVKM. As for this clone: What it binds is not known.

The method was immunoSEQ multiplex PCR; TCRdb's version includes in-frame clones alone and lacks a portion of them. The table lists 100,000 to 150,000 clones, roughly 88% of them singletons, with about 27% in the top ten. The TCR comes from an adult who received the AZD1222 COVID-19 vaccine. V gene TRBV28 combines with J gene TRBJ1-2; D call uncertain. The starting material was peripheral blood, obtained 28 days after the second AZD1222 dose. For the CDR3, the DNA is TGTGCCAGCAGTTCCTGGACCGTGGCGGATGGCTACACCTTC. This sequence encodes CASSSWTVADGYTF.